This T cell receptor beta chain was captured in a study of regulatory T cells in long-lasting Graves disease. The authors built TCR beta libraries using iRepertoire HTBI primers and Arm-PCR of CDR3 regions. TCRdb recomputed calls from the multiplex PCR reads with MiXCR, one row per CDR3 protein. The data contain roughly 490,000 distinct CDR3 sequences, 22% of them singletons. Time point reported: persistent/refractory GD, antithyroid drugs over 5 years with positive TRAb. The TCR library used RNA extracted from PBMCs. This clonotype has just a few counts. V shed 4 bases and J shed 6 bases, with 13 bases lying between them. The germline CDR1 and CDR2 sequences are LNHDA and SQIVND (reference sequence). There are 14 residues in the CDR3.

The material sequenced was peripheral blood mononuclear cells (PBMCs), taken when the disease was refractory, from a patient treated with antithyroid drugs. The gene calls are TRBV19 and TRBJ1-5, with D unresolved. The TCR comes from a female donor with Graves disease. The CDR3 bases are TGTGCCAGTAGTAACGGCAGGACCATTCAGCCCCAGCATTTT. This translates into CASSNGRTIQPQHF.